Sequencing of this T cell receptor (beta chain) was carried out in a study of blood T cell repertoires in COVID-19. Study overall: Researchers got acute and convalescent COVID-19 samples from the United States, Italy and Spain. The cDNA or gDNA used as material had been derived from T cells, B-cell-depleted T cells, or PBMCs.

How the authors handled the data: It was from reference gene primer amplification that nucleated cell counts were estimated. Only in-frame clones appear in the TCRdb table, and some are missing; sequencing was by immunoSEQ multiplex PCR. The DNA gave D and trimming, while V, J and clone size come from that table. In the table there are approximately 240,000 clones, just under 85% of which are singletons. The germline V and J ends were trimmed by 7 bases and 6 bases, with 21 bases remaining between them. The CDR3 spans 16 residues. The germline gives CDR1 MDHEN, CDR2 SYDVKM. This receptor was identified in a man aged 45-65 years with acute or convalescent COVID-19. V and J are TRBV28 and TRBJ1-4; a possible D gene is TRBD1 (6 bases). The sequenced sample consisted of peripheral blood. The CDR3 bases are TGTGCCAGCATATCCTTCGGACGCAAGGGGGATGAAAAACTGTTTTTT. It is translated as CASISFGRKGDEKLFF.